This T cell receptor (beta chain) was recovered during a study of OX40 agonist ivuxolimab in advanced cancers. Overall study: Of mixed ages from about 23 to 79 and averaging about 60 years, the group was around 78% male. People who had prior anti-PD-1, anti-PD-L1 or anti-CTLA-4 therapy could take part, and roughly 40% had some.

Germline V CDR1 and CDR2: SGHVS, FQNEAQ. The CDR3 loop spans 16 amino acids. V was pared by 3 bases and J by 1 base, with 3 bases of the junction left unmatched. Autoimmune disease history or systemic immunosuppression was exclusionary. Using immunoSEQ multiplex PCR, the repertoire was profiled, and TCRdb retains in-frame clones only, with some absent. Of 50,000 to 75,000 clones in the sample, around 88% were seen once. The sample consisted of CD4+ or CD8+ T cells sorted from blood, taken in a trial of the OX40 agonist ivuxolimab. The chain links TRBV7-8 to TRBJ2-5, with TRBD2 matching over 12 bases. This TCR came from an adult with an advanced solid tumor such as melanoma, head and neck, liver or kidney cancer. This CDR3 is CASSLGTSGRQETQYF. CDR3 bases: TGTGCCAGCAGCTTGGGGACTAGCGGGCGCCAAGAGACCCAGTACTTC.